The 2 T cell receptor beta chains below all came from one sample that was sequenced in a study of cytomegalovirus exposure and HLA in healthy donors. PCR was performed using 60 Vbeta and 13 Jbeta primers. Some clones are missing from TCRdb's copy, which holds only in-frame ones; the method was immunoSEQ multiplex PCR. Among more than 50,000 clones listed, about 71% were seen once. Sequencing was carried out using PBMCs. These receptors all come from an older woman in good health and CMV-seropositive.

The J gene is TRBJ2-7, the V gene TRBV9, with 12 bases fitting TRBD1. Trimming at V came to 4 bases and at J to 6 bases, leaving 5 bases not matched to a gene. This CDR3 spans 14 amino acids. Germline V gene data show CDR1 as SGDLS and CDR2 as YYNGEE. This CDR3 is CASSIGTGGSEQYF. The CDR3, as DNA: TGTGCCAGCAGCATCGGGACAGGGGGCAGCGAGCAGTACTTC.

To note about this clone: This sample includes further DNA sequences coding for the same CDR3. This chain joins TRBV29-1 and TRBJ1-1; D not resolved. Trimming took 3 bases from V and 6 from J, leaving 14 bases between them. The length of the CDR3 is 13 residues. The germline CDR1 and CDR2 sequences are SQVTM and ANQGSEA. The CDR3 protein is CSVDEGFGAEAFF. Here the CDR3 DNA reads TGCAGCGTTGATGAAGGGTTCGGGGCTGAAGCTTTCTTT.